Listed below are T cell receptor beta chains from one sample, sequenced in a study of neoadjuvant anti-PD-1 for oral cavity cancer. Generated by immunoSEQ multiplex PCR, the TCRdb table keeps only in-frame clones and is missing some. The sample includes tens of thousands of clones, 77% of them seen just once. The sequencing here drew on PBMCs, taken after nivolumab (anti-PD-1) treatment. Receptors originate from a person aged 35-79 years with oral cavity squamous cell carcinoma. Each CDR3 is given with its conserved first and last residue. A D gene is named only where the DNA matches it firmly. Size values are once, few and many counts, or a class for expanded clones, and some rows have none.

D gene,J gene,V gene,clone size,CDR3 protein,CDR3 DNA
.,TRBJ1-2,TRBV9,.,CASSPPPGRGSYGYTF,TGTGCCAGCAGCCCCCCCCCGGGACGGGGGAGCTATGGCTACACCTTC
.,TRBJ2-6,TRBV5-1,.,CASSLGPPVMGSGANVLTF,TGCGCCAGCAGCTTGGGCCCCCCCGTTATGGGGTCTGGGGCCAACGTCCTGACTTTC
.,TRBJ2-1,TRBV7-3,.,CASSLTVNEQFF,TGTGCCAGCAGCTTGACAGTAAATGAGCAGTTCTTC
.,TRBJ1-5,TRBV6-1,few,CASNPQGVGNQPQHF,TGTGCCAGCAACCCACAGGGTGTGGGCAATCAGCCCCAGCATTTT
.,TRBJ1-1,TRBV30,.,CAWRGTTRGAFF,TGTGCCTGGAGAGGGACCACACGGGGAGCTTTCTTT
.,TRBJ2-1,TRBV7-9,.,CASTWVQSSYNEQFF,TGTGCCAGCACCTGGGTCCAGAGCTCCTACAATGAGCAGTTCTTC
TRBD1,TRBJ1-1,TRBV25-1,.,CASSEAGTGKAFF,TGTGCCAGCAGTGAAGCCGGGACAGGGAAAGCTTTCTTT
TRBD1,TRBJ2-1,TRBV7-2,.,CASSPDRVNEQFF,TGTGCCAGCAGCCCGGACAGGGTCAATGAGCAGTTCTTC
TRBD1,TRBJ2-5,TRBV5-1,.,CASSSGQGRRETQYF,TGCGCCAGCAGCTCGGGACAGGGGAGAAGGGAGACCCAGTACTTC
TRBD1,TRBJ2-7,TRBV9,.,CASSPRPGQGAGEQYF,TGTGCCAGCAGCCCTCGACCGGGACAGGGGGCGGGAGAGCAGTACTTC
.,TRBJ1-2,TRBV6-1,.,CASGRHNYGYTF,TGTGCCAGCGGTCGACACAACTATGGCTACACCTTC
TRBD2,TRBJ2-3,TRBV10-1,.,CASSGASGAGTDTQYF,TGCGCCAGCAGTGGGGCTAGCGGGGCTGGCACAGATACGCAGTATTTT
TRBD1,TRBJ1-1,TRBV7-9,.,CASSLGTGVNTEAFF,TGTGCCAGCAGCTTAGGCACAGGGGTTAACACTGAAGCTTTCTTT
.,TRBJ1-1,TRBV5-4,.,CASSLNWNTEAFF,TGTGCCAGCAGCTTGAATTGGAACACTGAAGCTTTCTTT
.,TRBJ2-7,TRBV21-1,.,CASVWEVSSYEQYF,TGTGCCAGCGTCTGGGAGGTGAGCTCCTACGAGCAGTACTTC
.,TRBJ1-2,TRBV9,.,CASSARATLQGNYGYTF,TGTGCCAGCAGCGCCCGTGCCACGCTTCAGGGCAACTATGGCTACACCTTC
.,TRBJ2-3,TRBV5-1,few,CASSPDLPVGGGDTQYF,TGCGCCAGCAGCCCCGATCTGCCTGTGGGAGGGGGAGATACGCAGTATTTT
TRBD2,TRBJ2-3,TRBV7-2,.,CASSTRTSIKDTQYF,TGTGCCAGCAGCACCAGGACTAGTATAAAGGATACGCAGTATTTT